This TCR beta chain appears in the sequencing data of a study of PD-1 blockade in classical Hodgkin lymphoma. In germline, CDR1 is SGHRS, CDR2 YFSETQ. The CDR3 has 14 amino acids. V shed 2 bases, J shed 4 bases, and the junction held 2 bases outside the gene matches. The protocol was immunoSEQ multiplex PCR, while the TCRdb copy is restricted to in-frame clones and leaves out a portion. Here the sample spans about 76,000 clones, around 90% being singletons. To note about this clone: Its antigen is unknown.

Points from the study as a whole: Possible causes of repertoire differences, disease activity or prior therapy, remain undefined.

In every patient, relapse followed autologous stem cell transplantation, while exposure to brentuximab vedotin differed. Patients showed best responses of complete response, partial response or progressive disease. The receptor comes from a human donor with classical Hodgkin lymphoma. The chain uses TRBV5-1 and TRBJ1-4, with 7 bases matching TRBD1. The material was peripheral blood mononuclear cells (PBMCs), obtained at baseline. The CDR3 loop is CASSFDRVNEKLFF. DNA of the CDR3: TGCGCCAGCAGCTTCGACAGGGTTAATGAAAAACTGTTTTTT.